The present entry profiles one TCR beta chain with its context. Its antigen is still unknown. The repertoire was sequenced with immunoSEQ multiplex PCR; TCRdb's copy has only in-frame clones and lacks some. The sample shows some 180,000 clones, around 85% of them seen only once. The data originate from a study of Ad26.COV2.S vaccination and SARS-CoV-2 variants. Study-wide results and limits: Vaccinees showed greater spike-specific TCR breadth than placebo recipients. Using TCR breadth and depth analyses may have led to underestimated total T cell responses. Vaccine and placebo recipients had comparable breadth of non-spike TCRs. Reportedly, after vaccination the spike-specific CD8+ and CD4+ T cell responses displayed substantial breadth.

This TCR was sampled from a human donor who had recovered from COVID-19. Sequencing used peripheral blood, obtained after recovery from COVID-19.

The CDR3 DNA is TGTGCCAGCAGTAGAAGGGCAACTAATGAAAAACTGTTTTTT. Encoded protein: CASSRRATNEKLFF. The V call is TRBV6-5, the J call TRBJ1-4; no clear D gene. Germline-derived CDR1 and CDR2 are MNHEY and SVGAGI. This CDR3 spans 14 amino acids. V lost 5 bases and J 0 bases, leaving 7 bases between the germline ends.